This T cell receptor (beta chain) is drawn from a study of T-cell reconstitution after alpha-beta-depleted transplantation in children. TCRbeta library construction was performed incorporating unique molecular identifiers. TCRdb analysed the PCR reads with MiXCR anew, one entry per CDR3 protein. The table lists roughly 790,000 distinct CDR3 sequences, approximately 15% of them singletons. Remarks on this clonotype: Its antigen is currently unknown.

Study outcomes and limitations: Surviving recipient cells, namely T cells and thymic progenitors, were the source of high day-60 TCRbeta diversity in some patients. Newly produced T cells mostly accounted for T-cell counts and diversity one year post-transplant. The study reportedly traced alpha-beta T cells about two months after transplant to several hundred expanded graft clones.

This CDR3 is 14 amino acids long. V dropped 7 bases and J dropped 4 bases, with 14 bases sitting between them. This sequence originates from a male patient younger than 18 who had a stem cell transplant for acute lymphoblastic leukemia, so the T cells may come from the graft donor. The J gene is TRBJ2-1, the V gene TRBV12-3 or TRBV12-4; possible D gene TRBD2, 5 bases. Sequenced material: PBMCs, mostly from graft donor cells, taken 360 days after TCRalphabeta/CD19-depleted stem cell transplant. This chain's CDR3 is CASTLSRAYNEQFF. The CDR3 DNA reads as TGTGCCAGCACTCTCTCGAGGGCTTACAATGAGCAGTTCTTC.